The 23 T cell receptor beta chains reported below all come from one sample, sequenced in a study of Ad26.COV2.S vaccination and SARS-CoV-2 variants. Treatment given: roughly 20 received Ad26.COV2.S at low or high dose, single or two shots; 5 received placebo; per-sample allocation not given. Sampling occurred on day 63 after the first vaccine or placebo injection. Clones were read by immunoSEQ multiplex PCR, and TCRdb kept only the in-frame ones, dropping some. The table lists some 480,000 clones, 70% to 90% of them singletons. Here the sequenced sample was peripheral blood, taken in a trial of Ad26.COV2.S vaccine versus placebo. These receptors were obtained from a person between 18 and 65 years old who received the Ad26.COV2.S COVID-19 vaccine or a placebo.

The chain carries TRBV30 and TRBJ2-7, with a possible D match to TRBD2 (6 bases). Germline CDR1 reads GTSNPN; CDR2 reads SVGIG (reference sequence). V lost 3 bases to trimming and J lost 3 bases, with 12 bases between them. The CDR3 is made up of 13 amino acids. CDR3 nucleotide sequence: TGTGCCTGGAGGGTAACGGGACTCTACGAGCAGTACTTC. This codes for CAWRVTGLYEQYF.

This clone was seen only a few times. The chain carries TRBV7-8 and TRBJ1-3; the D gene is possibly TRBD1 (5 bases). This CDR3 spans 14 amino acids. V lost 4 bases and J lost 2, with 9 bases in between. Looked up from germline, CDR1 is SGHVS and CDR2 is FQNEAQ. CDR3 sequence (DNA): TGTGCCAGCAGCTACCGGGGCGCTGGAAACACCATATATTTT. Encoded protein: CASSYRGAGNTIYF.

V and J are TRBV7-2 and TRBJ2-2; tentatively, D is TRBD2 (6 bases). Germline CDR1 and CDR2: SGHTA and FQGNSA. CDR3 length equals 14 residues. Deletions cut 2 bases from V and 7 bases from J, with 11 bases between. The CDR3 is CASSLLTGVGELFF. The CDR3 bases are TGTGCCAGCAGCTTATTGACGGGGGTCGGGGAGCTGTTTTTT.

This clone occurred once. V is TRBV7-8 and J is TRBJ1-1; D is unresolved. This CDR3 is 13 amino acids long. The germline CDR1 and CDR2 sequences are SGHVS and FQNEAQ. The V gene lost 2 bases and the J gene lost 1 base, with 5 bases spanning the gap. The chain's CDR3 is CASSLKQNTEAFF. CDR3 in DNA: TGTGCCAGCAGCTTAAAACAGAACACTGAAGCTTTCTTT. The full variable domain, its missing parts supplied by reference TRBV7-8 and TRBJ1-1, is GAGVSQSPRYKVAKRGQDVALRCDPISGHVSLFWYQQALGQGPEFLTYFQNEAQLDKSGLPSDRFFAERPEGSVSTLKIQRTQQEDSAVYLCASSLKQNTEAFFGQGTRLTVV.

The chain links TRBV4-3 to TRBJ2-1; D is perhaps TRBD1 or TRBD2 (5 bases each). V dropped 4 bases and J dropped 7 bases, with 14 bases sitting between them. The CDR3 totals 14 residues. The germline gives CDR1 LGHNA, CDR2 YSLEER. CDR3 DNA sequence: TGCGCCAGCAGCCGAGGGACCACGACGAATGAGCAGTTCTTC. This gives the protein CASSRGTTTNEQFF.

The chain carries TRBV10-2 and TRBJ2-1, with TRBD2 matching 11 bases. The CDR3 has 15 amino acids. Germline-derived CDR1 and CDR2 are WSHSY and SAAADI. Unmatched junction bases numbered 7, after V lost 5 bases and J lost 7 bases. The CDR3 DNA sequence: TGCGCCAGCAGTAATCGGGCTAGCGGGAGGAATGAGCAGTTCTTC. It translates to CASSNRASGRNEQFF.

The rearrangement uses TRBV30 and TRBJ1-4; TRBD1 is a possible D gene (5 bases). The V gene lost 4 bases and the J gene lost 7 bases, with 16 bases spanning the gap. The CDR3 runs to 14 residues. Germline V gene data show CDR1 as GTSNPN and CDR2 as SVGIG (reference sequence). This chain's CDR3 is CAWNSGTLGEKLFF. Written as DNA, the CDR3 is TGTGCCTGGAATTCCGGGACCCTAGGTGAAAAACTGTTTTTT.

This clone appeared a few times. This chain uses TRBV30 with TRBJ1-5, with a tentative D call TRBD1 (5 bases). CDR1 is GTSNPN, CDR2 SVGIG, per germline (reference sequence). The length of the CDR3 is 15 residues. V was trimmed by 1 base and J by 2 bases, leaving 12 bases between them. The CDR3 DNA reads TGTGCCTGGAGTGCAGGGAGAAGTGGCAATCAGCCCCAGCATTTT. Protein: CAWSAGRSGNQPQHF.

This sequence joins TRBV28 and TRBJ1-1; no clear D gene. The CDR3 has 13 amino acids. Trimming pared 7 bases from V and 1 base from J, leaving 10 bases between. Per the germline V gene, CDR1 is MDHEN and CDR2 is SYDVKM. DNA for the CDR3: TGTGCCAGCAAGATCCGGGGGAACACTGAAGCTTTCTTT. It codes for CASKIRGNTEAFF.

The CDR3 spells CASSSTGQGARTEAFF. DNA for the CDR3: TGTGCCAGCAGTTCGACTGGACAGGGGGCGAGGACTGAAGCTTTCTTT. This sequence joins TRBV28 and TRBJ1-1; 11 bases agree with TRBD1. The CDR3 extends over 16 amino acids. V shed 4 bases, J shed 5 bases, and the junction held 9 bases outside the gene matches. Per germline, CDR1 MDHEN and CDR2 SYDVKM.

J is TRBJ2-5 and V is TRBV5-4, with TRBD1 identical over 9 bases. Germline V gene data show CDR1 as SGHNT and CDR2 as YYREEE (reference sequence). V shed 3 bases and J 5 bases; nucleotides not matched to a gene: 11. The CDR3 loop spans 16 amino acids. CDR3 region: CASSSKSGTGWETQYF. CDR3 nucleotide sequence: TGTGCCAGCAGCTCCAAAAGCGGGACAGGGTGGGAGACCCAGTACTTC.

V gene TRBV6-5 combines with J gene TRBJ1-1; the D gene is possibly TRBD1 (5 bases). Trimming pared 9 bases from V and 6 bases from J, leaving 17 bases between. The CDR3 sequence is 13 residues long. Germline V gene sequence: CDR1 MNHEY, CDR2 SVGAGI. CDR3 loop: CASRSPVGAEAFF. The CDR3 nucleotides read TGTGCCAGTCGTTCCCCCGTAGGGGCTGAAGCTTTCTTT.

The chain has TRBV24-1 and TRBJ1-5; 9 nucleotides line up with TRBD1. The CDR3 runs to 19 residues. Germline V lookup: CDR1 KGHDR, CDR2 SFDVKD. The V segment lost 0 bases and the J segment 4 bases; nucleotides outside the gene matches: 12. The CDR3 spells CATSDLLRVGQGPNQPQHF. CDR3 sequence (DNA): TGTGCCACCAGTGATTTGCTTCGGGTGGGACAGGGCCCGAATCAGCCCCAGCATTTT.

The rearrangement joins TRBV5-6 to TRBJ1-5, with D tentatively TRBD1 (5 bases). CDR1 and CDR2 (germline): SGHDT, YYEEEE. The germline V and J ends were trimmed by 3 bases and 2 bases, with 12 bases remaining between them. This CDR3 region has 15 residues. CDR3 residues: CASSSQGIGNQPQHF. The CDR3 region has the DNA TGTGCCAGCAGCTCGCAGGGTATTGGCAATCAGCCCCAGCATTTT.

This clone was detected only a few times. The chain employs TRBV2 and TRBJ2-2; D is perhaps TRBD2 (6 bases). Per the germline V gene, CDR1 is SNHLY and CDR2 is FYNNEI. The V and J ends lost 4 bases and 0 bases respectively, with 9 bases between them. The CDR3 has 15 residues. In DNA form, the CDR3 reads TGTGCCAGCAGTGGCGGGACCGCGAACACCGGGGAGCTGTTTTTT. Translation: CASSGGTANTGELFF.

CDR3 in amino acids: CASSVTGGTNTGELFF. The DNA of the CDR3 is TGTGCCAGTAGTGTTACAGGGGGCACGAACACCGGGGAGCTGTTTTTT. The chain is built from TRBV19 and TRBJ2-2; 9 bases are shared with TRBD1. Trimming cost V 5 bases and J 0 bases; bases outside gene matches: 4. Germline V gene lookup returns CDR1 LNHDA and CDR2 SQIVND (reference sequence). CDR3 size: 16 residues.

The genes are TRBV6-4 and TRBJ1-1, with 9 bases that match TRBD1. Per germline, CDR1 MRHNA and CDR2 SNTAGT. This CDR3 region has 14 residues. V was clipped by 8 bases and J by 3 bases; unmatched bases: 7. CDR3 in amino acids: CASRRTGADTEAFF. DNA for the CDR3: TGTGCCAGCCGACGGACAGGGGCGGACACTGAAGCTTTCTTT.

The rearrangement uses TRBV3-1 (or the pseudogene TRBV3-2) and TRBJ2-7; 9 bases line up with TRBD2. The CDR3 is 14 amino acids. The V segment lost 4 bases and the J segment 5 bases; nucleotides outside the gene matches: 6. Germline V gives CDR1 LGHDT, CDR2 YNNKEL (reference sequence). The DNA of the CDR3 is TGTGCCAGCAGCCGGGGGGCTAGCGGGAACGAGCAGTACTTC. Translating gives CASSRGASGNEQYF.

The rearrangement uses TRBV3-1 (or the pseudogene TRBV3-2) and TRBJ2-7; TRBD1 matches at 8 bases. This CDR3 comprises 11 residues. J lost 3 bases, V lost 8 bases, and 0 bases had no gene match. CDR1 and CDR2 from the germline V gene are LGHDT and YNNKEL (reference sequence). As DNA, the CDR3 is TGTGCCAGCGACAGGGGCTACGAGCAGTACTTC. Translated, it gives CASDRGYEQYF.

The chain combines TRBV7-9 with TRBJ2-7; D may be TRBD2 (5 bases). There are 12 residues in the CDR3. Per the germline V gene, CDR1 is SEHNR and CDR2 is FQNEAQ (reference sequence). Trimming removed 5 bases from V and 6 bases from J, with 11 bases in between. In nucleotides, the CDR3 is TGTGCCAGCAGCCAGCACCGGGGCGAGCAGTACTTC. This encodes CASSQHRGEQYF.

The gene calls are TRBV3-1 (or the pseudogene TRBV3-2) and TRBJ2-5; the D is unclear. CDR1 and CDR2 (germline): LGHDT, YNNKEL (reference sequence). This CDR3 is 12 amino acids long. V gave up 6 bases and J gave up 5 bases, with 10 bases separating them. The CDR3 DNA follows: TGTGCCAGCAGTCCAATTGGGGAGACCCAGTACTTC. This sequence encodes CASSPIGETQYF.

The rearrangement links TRBV7-2 to TRBJ1-1; a weak D match, TRBD1 (5 bases). V was clipped by 4 bases and J by 2 bases, with 11 bases between them. The CDR3 extends over 14 amino acids. Germline CDR1 and CDR2: SGHTA and FQGNSA. CDR3 protein: CASSSQGGNTEAFF. The CDR3 DNA follows: TGTGCCAGCAGCTCCCAGGGCGGAAACACTGAAGCTTTCTTT.

The V gene is TRBV6-5, the J gene TRBJ1-2, with 7 bases lining up with TRBD1. Germline V gene sequence: CDR1 MNHEY, CDR2 SVGAGI. The CDR3 consists of 15 residues. Unmatched junction bases numbered 7, after V lost 6 bases and J lost 0 bases. The CDR3 loop is CASRIGTAPNYGYTF. The CDR3 DNA reads as TGTGCCAGCAGGATCGGGACAGCTCCTAACTATGGCTACACCTTC.